This is a list of T cell receptor beta chains from one sample in a study of memory CD4+ T cells and cytomegalovirus serostatus. Here immunoSEQ multiplex PCR was the method, and the copy in TCRdb shows in-frame clones only, minus some. The sample shows 45,000 to 55,000 clones, around three quarters of them seen only once. The sequencing sample was made of memory CD4+ T cells from blood. The receptors shown here come from an adult in good health and CMV-seronegative. CDR3s include the opening cysteine and the closing phenylalanine or tryptophan. Each record gives: V gene, clone size, J gene, D gene, CDR3 DNA, CDR3 protein. The D gene is left open where the match is weak. Part of the rows lack a size; the others show once, few, many or a class for expanded clones.

v_call: TRBV28
clone_size: .
j_call: TRBJ1-3
d_call: .
cdr3_nt: TGTGCCAGCAGTCCCCAAGGACTCGCGGACTCTGGAAACACCATATATTTT
cdr3_aa: CASSPQGLADSGNTIYF

v_call: TRBV13
clone_size: .
j_call: TRBJ2-5
d_call: .
cdr3_nt: TGTGCCAGCAGCTACGGGTCCCAAGAGACCCAGTACTTC
cdr3_aa: CASSYGSQETQYF

v_call: TRBV10-3
clone_size: .
j_call: TRBJ2-2
d_call: .
cdr3_nt: TGTGCCATCAGTGGAGGACCCGGGGAGCTGTTTTTT
cdr3_aa: CAISGGPGELFF

v_call: TRBV29-1
clone_size: few
j_call: TRBJ1-1
d_call: .
cdr3_nt: TGCAGCGTTGAAGATGTTGCTGTGAGGACTGAAGCTTTCTTT
cdr3_aa: CSVEDVAVRTEAFF

v_call: TRBV14
clone_size: .
j_call: TRBJ2-7
d_call: .
cdr3_nt: TGTGCCAGCAGCCAAGCGGGGGGCGCCTCCTACGAGCAGTACTTC
cdr3_aa: CASSQAGGASYEQYF

v_call: TRBV5-4
clone_size: .
j_call: TRBJ2-3
d_call: TRBD1
cdr3_nt: TGTGCCAACGGGGACAGGGGCACAGATACGCAGTATTTT
cdr3_aa: CANGDRGTDTQYF

v_call: TRBV14
clone_size: .
j_call: TRBJ1-2
d_call: .
cdr3_nt: TGTGCCAGCAGCCCCCAGACGGCCCCGTATGGCTACACCTTC
cdr3_aa: CASSPQTAPYGYTF

v_call: TRBV18
clone_size: .
j_call: TRBJ2-1
d_call: TRBD2
cdr3_nt: TGTGCCAGCTCCCCTGGGACTAGCTCCTACAATGAGCAGTTCTTC
cdr3_aa: CASSPGTSSYNEQFF

v_call: TRBV7-2
clone_size: .
j_call: TRBJ2-1
d_call: .
cdr3_nt: TGTGCCAGCAGCTTTATTGGGCAGGGACACGAGCAGTTCTTC
cdr3_aa: CASSFIGQGHEQFF

v_call: TRBV6-5
clone_size: few
j_call: TRBJ1-2
d_call: TRBD1
cdr3_nt: TGTGCCAGCAGCCGGACAGGGAATGGCTACACCTTC
cdr3_aa: CASSRTGNGYTF

v_call: TRBV6-5
clone_size: .
j_call: TRBJ2-4
d_call: .
cdr3_nt: TGTGCCAGCCTCAGGGGGGACATTCAGTACTTC
cdr3_aa: CASLRGDIQYF

v_call: TRBV5-1
clone_size: once
j_call: TRBJ1-4
d_call: .
cdr3_nt: TGCGCCAGCACCGGAGGAGGACAATCGGGCAAAAAACTGTTTTTT
cdr3_aa: CASTGGGQSGKKLFF

v_call: TRBV5-1
clone_size: .
j_call: TRBJ2-5
d_call: TRBD2
cdr3_nt: TGCGCCAGCAGCCGGACTAGCGGGGGGGCAGTAGAGACCCAGTACTTC
cdr3_aa: CASSRTSGGAVETQYF

v_call: TRBV5-1
clone_size: .
j_call: TRBJ2-3
d_call: TRBD2
cdr3_nt: TGCGCCAGCAGCTTGGGGTGGAGAAGCGGGGGCACAGATACGCAGTATTTT
cdr3_aa: CASSLGWRSGGTDTQYF

v_call: TRBV28
clone_size: few
j_call: TRBJ2-1
d_call: TRBD1
cdr3_nt: TGTGCCAGCAGTTTAGGAGACAGGGGAGGTAGTCCGTTCTTC
cdr3_aa: CASSLGDRGGSPFF

v_call: TRBV7-2
clone_size: .
j_call: TRBJ1-1
d_call: .
cdr3_nt: TGTGCCAGCAGCTTAGGGGGCAAGGGTACCATCGGCACTGAAGCTTTCTTT
cdr3_aa: CASSLGGKGTIGTEAFF

v_call: TRBV10-3
clone_size: .
j_call: TRBJ2-7
d_call: .
cdr3_nt: TGTGCCATCAGTGAGTCGGGACTCTCCTACGAGCAGTACTTC
cdr3_aa: CAISESGLSYEQYF

v_call: TRBV4-2
clone_size: .
j_call: TRBJ1-2
d_call: .
cdr3_nt: TGTGCCAGCAGCCCAAGTTTAGCGGTTTCTAACTATGGCTACACCTTC
cdr3_aa: CASSPSLAVSNYGYTF

v_call: TRBV28
clone_size: .
j_call: TRBJ1-5
d_call: TRBD1
cdr3_nt: TGTGCCAGCAATGAGCTACGGACAGGTAGCAATCAGCCCCAGCATTTT
cdr3_aa: CASNELRTGSNQPQHF

v_call: TRBV21-1
clone_size: .
j_call: TRBJ1-5
d_call: .
cdr3_nt: TGTGCCAGCAGCAACAGGACAGGGGGCGAAGGGAGCAATCAGCCCCAGCATTTT
cdr3_aa: CASSNRTGGEGSNQPQHF

v_call: TRBV29-1
clone_size: .
j_call: TRBJ1-1
d_call: TRBD1
cdr3_nt: TGCAGCGTTGTTCTAGGACAGGGTTTCACTGAAGCTTTCTTT
cdr3_aa: CSVVLGQGFTEAFF

v_call: TRBV7-2
clone_size: .
j_call: TRBJ2-1
d_call: .
cdr3_nt: TGTGCCAGCAGCTTAGGAGGGAGGATCTGGGACAATGAGCAGTTCTTC
cdr3_aa: CASSLGGRIWDNEQFF